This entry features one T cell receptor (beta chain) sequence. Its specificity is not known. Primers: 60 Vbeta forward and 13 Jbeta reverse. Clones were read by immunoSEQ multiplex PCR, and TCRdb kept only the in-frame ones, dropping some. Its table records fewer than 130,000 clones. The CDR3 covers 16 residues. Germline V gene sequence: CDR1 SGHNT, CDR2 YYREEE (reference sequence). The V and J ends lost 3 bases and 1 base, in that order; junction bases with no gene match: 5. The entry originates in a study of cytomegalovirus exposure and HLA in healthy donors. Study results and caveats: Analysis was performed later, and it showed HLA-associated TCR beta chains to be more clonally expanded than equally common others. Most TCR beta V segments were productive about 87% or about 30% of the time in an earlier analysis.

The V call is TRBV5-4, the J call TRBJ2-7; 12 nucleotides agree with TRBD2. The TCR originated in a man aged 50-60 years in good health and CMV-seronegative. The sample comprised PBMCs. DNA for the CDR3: TGTGCCAGCAGCTCCGACGGACTAGCGGGGTCCTACGAGCAGTACTTC. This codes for CASSSDGLAGSYEQYF.